This T cell receptor (beta chain) was sequenced for a study of cytomegalovirus exposure and HLA in healthy donors. Per germline, CDR1 LNHDA and CDR2 SQIVND (reference sequence). The CDR3 contains 15 residues. A multiplex PCR was run with 60 Vbeta primers and 13 Jbeta primers. Generated by immunoSEQ multiplex PCR, the TCRdb table keeps only in-frame clones and is missing some. The repertoire holds roughly 150,000 clones, with 75% to 80% as singletons. The origin of this receptor is a male donor in good health and CMV-seronegative. The gene calls are TRBV19 and TRBJ2-5, with 10 bases matching TRBD1. Matching the DNA end better, TRBJ2-7 makes the J call doubtful. Sequenced sample: PBMCs. The CDR3 is CASSPGQGPSYEQYF. CDR3 DNA: TGTGCCAGTAGTCCGGGACAGGGGCCTTCCTACGAGCAGTACTTC.